The 19 T cell receptor beta chains below were found in one sample sequenced in a study of blood T cells in healthy people across ages. Through a sample-barcoded 5' primer and a J-beta primer mix, a second PCR was run for roughly 7 to 11 cycles. TCRdb recomputed calls from the 5' RACE reads with MiXCR, one row per CDR3 protein. The table shows 800,000 to 950,000 distinct CDR3 sequences, with almost 30% occurring only once. These data were also reused for a study on T cells of mothers and their children.

Sequencing was carried out using blood. The receptors were sampled from a woman aged 35 to 49 in good health.

The rearrangement joins TRBV29-1 to TRBJ1-2; TRBD1 matches at 10 bases. V gave up 5 bases and J gave up 0 bases; unmatched junction bases: 6. CDR3 length: 15 amino acids. Per the germline V gene, CDR1 is SQVTM and CDR2 is ANQGSEA. CDR3 sequence reads: CSVPGQGTANYGYTF. The CDR3 DNA reads as TGCAGCGTTCCGGGACAGGGGACTGCTAACTATGGCTACACCTTC.

Many counts were recorded for this clonotype. This rearrangement joins TRBV7-2 to TRBJ2-5; 12 bases match TRBD2. The V gene's germline CDR1 is SGHTA and CDR2 FQGNSA. The J segment lost 10 bases and the V segment lost 4 bases, leaving 16 bases of the junction unmatched. The CDR3 length is 17 residues. CDR3 nucleotide sequence: TGTGCCAGCAGCTCAGACACGGGACTAGCGGGCCGCACAGGCCAGTACTTC. Translating gives CASSSDTGLAGRTGQYF.

About this clonotype itself: This could be a read error, since a much larger clone is one nucleotide away. The chain links TRBV20-1 to TRBJ2-5; TRBD1 might be the D (6 bases). Germline values: CDR1 DFQATT, CDR2 SNEGSKA (reference sequence). The CDR3 extends over 14 amino acids. V was clipped by 2 bases and J by 11 bases, with 21 bases between them. The CDR3 DNA reads TGCAGTGCTAGACGGCAGGGGATCTTGTACGGGCAGTACTTC. Amino acids: CSARRQGILYGQYF.

This clonotype was observed at least ten times. The rearrangement uses TRBV4-1 and TRBJ1-5; 7 bases map to TRBD1. V dropped 4 bases and J dropped 3; count of bases not matched to a gene: 9. The CDR3 covers 16 residues. CDR1 MGHRA and CDR2 YSYEKL come from the germline V gene. CDR3 amino acids: CASSPPGTAYNQPQHF. CDR3 sequence (DNA): TGCGCCAGCAGCCCTCCCGGGACAGCCTACAATCAGCCCCAGCATTTT.

This clonotype was seen repeatedly, ten times or more. The chain recombines TRBV29-1 with TRBJ1-2; D not resolved. Trimming cost V 7 bases and J 0 bases, with 12 bases left between them. CDR3 length: 13 amino acids. Germline CDR1 SQVTM, CDR2 ANQGSEA. The CDR3: CSAKDGTNYGYTF. The CDR3 DNA sequence: TGCAGCGCTAAGGACGGTACTAACTATGGCTACACCTTC.

The chain carries TRBV28 and TRBJ1-2; 8 bases agree with TRBD1. With V trimmed by 5 bases and J by 6 bases, 11 bases remained unmatched. Germline V gene data show CDR1 as MDHEN and CDR2 as SYDVKM. CDR3 size: 15 residues. CDR3 sequence reads: CASSGQGQVSHGYTF. The CDR3 DNA sequence: TGTGCCAGCAGTGGCCAGGGACAGGTTAGCCATGGCTACACCTTC.

Concerning this clonotype itself: Relative to the germline gene, one junction end is altered; a read error may explain this. The chain couples TRBV5-1 to TRBJ2-5, with no clear D. The CDR3 contains 13 residues. CDR1 SGHRS and CDR2 YFSETQ come from the germline V gene. The CDR3 sequence: CANSLEGSQTQYF. CDR3 DNA: TGCGCCAACAGCTTGGAAGGGTCGCAGACCCAGTACTTC.

This clonotype came up many times. V and J are TRBV11-1 and TRBJ2-5; 7 bases are shared with TRBD1. In germline, CDR1 is SGHAT, CDR2 FQDESV (reference sequence). The trim removed 7 bases at V and 5 bases at J, leaving 10 bases unmatched. This CDR3 is 14 amino acids long. The CDR3 DNA follows: TGTGCCAGCACCATAGACGACAGGGTTGAGACCCAGTACTTC. Protein sequence: CASTIDDRVETQYF.

The chain links TRBV15 to TRBJ2-6, with D perhaps matching TRBD2 (5 bases). Trimming took 1 base from V and 0 from J, leaving 16 bases between them. This CDR3 has 19 residues. Germline CDR1 LNHNV, CDR2 YYDKDF (reference sequence). The DNA for the CDR3 is TGTGCCACCAGCAGAGTCACGGGATGGGCGAGCTCTGGGGCCAACGTCCTGACTTTC. As protein: CATSRVTGWASSGANVLTF.

This clonotype was counted at least ten times. V is TRBV20-1 and J is TRBJ1-2; D call uncertain. Germline assignment: CDR1 DFQATT and CDR2 SNEGSKA (reference sequence). V lost 0 bases to trimming and J lost 2 bases, with 10 bases between them. The CDR3 has 14 residues. The CDR3 spells CSARETETNYGYTF. The DNA for the CDR3 is TGCAGTGCTAGAGAAACAGAGACCAACTATGGCTACACCTTC.

This clonotype was detected only a few times. The genes are TRBV12-3 or TRBV12-4 and TRBJ1-6; the match to TRBD1 covers 8 bases. V dropped 5 bases and J dropped 6; count of bases not matched to a gene: 6. The CDR3 is 15 residues long. CDR3 loop: CASSIDRGSNSPLHF. CDR3 bases: TGTGCCAGCAGTATCGACAGGGGAAGTAATTCACCCCTCCACTTT.

There are a few counts of this clonotype. The rearrangement uses TRBV20-1 and TRBJ2-1; 8 bases map to TRBD2. V lost 5 bases, J lost 9 bases, and 9 bases stayed unmatched. Germline values: CDR1 DFQATT, CDR2 SNEGSKA (reference sequence). This CDR3 is built from 13 residues. CDR3 loop: CSAPRAGGGEQFF. The DNA of the CDR3 is TGCAGTGCTCCCAGGGCGGGGGGCGGTGAGCAGTTCTTC.

This clonotype was recorded once. J is TRBJ1-5 and V is TRBV11-2; 8 bases match TRBD1. CDR1 and CDR2 (germline): SGHAT, FQNNGV. The CDR3 runs 15 residues. V gave up 2 bases and J gave up 3 bases; unmatched junction bases: 3. The CDR3 nucleotides are TGTGCCAGCAGCTTAAGACAGGGGAACAATCAGCCCCAGCATTTT. It specifies CASSLRQGNNQPQHF.

The chain recombines TRBV30 with TRBJ1-2; 7 bases map to TRBD1. Germline V gene data show CDR1 as GTSNPN and CDR2 as SVGIG (reference sequence). The CDR3 runs 13 residues. V lost 4 bases to trimming and J lost 8 bases; unmatched junction nucleotides: 10. Here the CDR3 DNA reads TGTGCCTGGATCGGGACTCGGACAGGCGGCTACACCTTC. This encodes CAWIGTRTGGYTF.

Note on this clonotype: A single base separates this from a much larger clone, so it may be a read error. The V gene is TRBV4-2, the J gene TRBJ2-7, with a tentative D call TRBD2 (5 bases). Germline CDR1 reads LGHNA; CDR2 reads YNFKEQ. The CDR3 length is 16 residues. CDR3 region: CAGSLGGREGFYEQYF. The DNA for the CDR3 is TGTGCCGGCAGCCTCGGAGGTAGGGAAGGGTTCTACGAGCAGTACTTC.

The V call is TRBV5-1, the J call TRBJ1-5; 8 positions agree with TRBD1. Germline lookup yields CDR1 SGHRS and CDR2 YFSETQ. Trimming took 4 bases from V and 6 from J; bases not matched to a gene: 9. This CDR3 contains 15 residues. The CDR3 sequence: CASSPSGGLGQPQHF. CDR3 DNA sequence: TGCGCCAGCAGCCCCTCAGGGGGCTTAGGTCAGCCCCAGCATTTT.

This clonotype was found many times. V gene TRBV7-2 combines with J gene TRBJ2-7; TRBD2 agrees at 8 bases. Germline V gene lookup returns CDR1 SGHTA and CDR2 FQGNSA. The CDR3 is 15 residues long. V gave up 4 bases and J gave up 3 bases; unmatched junction bases: 8. This chain's CDR3 is CASSSFTGGGYEQYF. CDR3 bases: TGTGCCAGCAGCTCCTTCACCGGGGGGGGCTACGAGCAGTACTTC.

For this clonotype: The conserved phenylalanine or tryptophan is not found at the CDR3 terminus, so this likely reflects a read error. The chain carries TRBV20-1 and TRBJ2-5, with D unclear. Germline lookup yields CDR1 DFQATT and CDR2 SNEGSKA (reference sequence). CDR3 length equals 12 residues. Trimming took off 6 bases at V and 0 bases at J, with 8 bases between the two ends. In DNA, the CDR3 is TGCAGTGCGAACGAGTACCAAGAGACCCAGTACTCC. It specifies CSANEYQETQYS.

This clonotype has only one observation. The chain recombines TRBV29-1 with TRBJ1-1; no clear D. Trimming stripped 5 bases from V and 4 bases from J, with 8 bases between. Germline V gene lookup returns CDR1 SQVTM and CDR2 ANQGSEA. The length of the CDR3 is 11 residues. This CDR3 is CSVTEGTEAFF. The CDR3 DNA sequence: TGCAGCGTTACGGAGGGCACTGAAGCTTTCTTT.